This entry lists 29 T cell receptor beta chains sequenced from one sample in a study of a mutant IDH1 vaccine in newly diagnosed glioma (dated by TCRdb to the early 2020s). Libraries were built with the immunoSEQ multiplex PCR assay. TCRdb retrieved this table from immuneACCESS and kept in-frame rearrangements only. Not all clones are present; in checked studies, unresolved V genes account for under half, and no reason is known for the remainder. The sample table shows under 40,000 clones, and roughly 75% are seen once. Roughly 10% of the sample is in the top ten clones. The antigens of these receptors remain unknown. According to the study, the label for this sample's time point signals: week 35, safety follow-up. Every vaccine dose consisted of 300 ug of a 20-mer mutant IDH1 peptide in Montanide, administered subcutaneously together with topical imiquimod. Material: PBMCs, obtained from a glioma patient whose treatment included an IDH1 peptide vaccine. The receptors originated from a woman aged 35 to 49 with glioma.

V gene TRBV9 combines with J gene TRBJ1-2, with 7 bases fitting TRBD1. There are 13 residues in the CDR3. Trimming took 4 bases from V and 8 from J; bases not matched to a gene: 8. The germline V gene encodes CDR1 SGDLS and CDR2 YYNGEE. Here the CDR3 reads CASSIDRVGGYTF. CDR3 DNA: TGTGCCAGCAGCATTGACAGGGTGGGCGGCTACACCTTC.

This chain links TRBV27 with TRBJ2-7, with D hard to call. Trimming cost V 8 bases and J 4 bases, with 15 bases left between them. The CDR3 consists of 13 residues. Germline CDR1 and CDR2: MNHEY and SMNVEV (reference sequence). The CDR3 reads CASRVSLPYEQYF. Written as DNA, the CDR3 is TGTGCCAGCCGGGTCTCATTACCTTACGAGCAGTACTTC.

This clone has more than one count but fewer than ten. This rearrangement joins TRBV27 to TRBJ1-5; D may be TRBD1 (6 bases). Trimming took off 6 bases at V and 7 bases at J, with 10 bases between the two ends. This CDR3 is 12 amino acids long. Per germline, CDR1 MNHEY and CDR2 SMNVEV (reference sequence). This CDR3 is CASRGGGQPQHF. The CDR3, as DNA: TGTGCCAGCAGGGGGGGCGGGCAGCCCCAGCATTTT.

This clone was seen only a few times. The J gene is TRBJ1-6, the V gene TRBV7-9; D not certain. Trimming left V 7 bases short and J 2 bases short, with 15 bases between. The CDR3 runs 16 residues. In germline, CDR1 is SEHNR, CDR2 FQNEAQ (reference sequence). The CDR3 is CASIQTGVTYNSPLHF. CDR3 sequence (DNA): TGTGCCAGCATCCAAACCGGGGTTACCTATAATTCACCCCTCCACTTT.

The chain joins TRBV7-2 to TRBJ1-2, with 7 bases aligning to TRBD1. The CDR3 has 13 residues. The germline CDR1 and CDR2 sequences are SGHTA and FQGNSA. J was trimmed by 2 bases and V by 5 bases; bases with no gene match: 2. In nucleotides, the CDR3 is TGTGCCAGCAGCCCACAGGGGAACTATGGCTACACCTTC. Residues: CASSPQGNYGYTF.

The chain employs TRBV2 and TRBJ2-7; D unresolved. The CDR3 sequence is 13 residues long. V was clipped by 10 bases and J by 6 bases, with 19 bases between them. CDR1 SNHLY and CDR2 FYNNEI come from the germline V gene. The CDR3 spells CATEPRRGSEQYF. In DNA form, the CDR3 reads TGTGCCACAGAGCCCCGTCGTGGGTCCGAGCAGTACTTC.

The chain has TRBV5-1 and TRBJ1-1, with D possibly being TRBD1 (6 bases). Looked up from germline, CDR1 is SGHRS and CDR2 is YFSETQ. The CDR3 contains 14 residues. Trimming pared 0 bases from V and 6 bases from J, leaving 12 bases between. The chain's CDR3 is CASSLEGGVAEAFF. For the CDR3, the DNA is TGCGCCAGCAGCTTGGAGGGGGGGGTGGCTGAAGCTTTCTTT.

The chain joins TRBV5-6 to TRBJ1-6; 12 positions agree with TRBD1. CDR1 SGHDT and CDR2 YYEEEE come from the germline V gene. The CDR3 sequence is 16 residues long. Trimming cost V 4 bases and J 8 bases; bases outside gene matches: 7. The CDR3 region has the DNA TGTGCCAGCAGCATGGGACAGGGGGCGCCGGATTCACCCCTCCACTTT. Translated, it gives CASSMGQGAPDSPLHF.

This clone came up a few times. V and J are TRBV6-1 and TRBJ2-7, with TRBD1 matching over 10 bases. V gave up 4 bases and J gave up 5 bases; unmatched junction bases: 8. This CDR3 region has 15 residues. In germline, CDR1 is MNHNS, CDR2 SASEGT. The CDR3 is CASSGGQGGWDEQYF. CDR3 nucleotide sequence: TGTGCCAGCAGTGGAGGACAGGGGGGCTGGGACGAGCAGTACTTC.

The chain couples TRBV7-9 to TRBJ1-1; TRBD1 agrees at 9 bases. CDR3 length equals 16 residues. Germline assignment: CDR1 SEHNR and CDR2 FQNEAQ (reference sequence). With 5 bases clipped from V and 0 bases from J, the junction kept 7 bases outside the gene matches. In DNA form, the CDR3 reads TGTGCCAGCAGCGTCGGGACAGGGCCGGTGAACACTGAAGCTTTCTTT. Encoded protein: CASSVGTGPVNTEAFF.

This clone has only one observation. CDR3 sequence: CASSLSGGSYEQYF. As DNA, the CDR3 is TGCGCCAGCAGCCTTAGCGGGGGTTCCTACGAGCAGTACTTC. The chain links TRBV5-1 to TRBJ2-7; 9 nucleotides agree with TRBD2. This CDR3 comprises 14 residues. The germline CDR1 and CDR2 sequences are SGHRS and YFSETQ. J gave up 1 base and V 4 bases, and 3 bases lay outside the gene matches. Complete variable domain (other parts from reference TRBV5-1 and TRBJ2-7): KAGVTQTPRYLIKTRGQQVTLSCSPISGHRSVSWYQQTPGQGLQFLFEYFSETQRNKGNFPGRFSGRQFSNSRSEMNVSTLELGDSALYLCASSLSGGSYEQYFGPGTRLTVT.

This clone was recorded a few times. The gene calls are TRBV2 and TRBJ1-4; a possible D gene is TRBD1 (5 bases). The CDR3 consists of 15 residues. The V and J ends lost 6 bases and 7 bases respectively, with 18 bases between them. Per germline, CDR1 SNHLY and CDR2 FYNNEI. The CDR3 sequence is CASSNPRGRREKLFF. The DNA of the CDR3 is TGTGCCAGCAGCAACCCTCGGGGCCGGCGTGAAAAACTGTTTTTT.

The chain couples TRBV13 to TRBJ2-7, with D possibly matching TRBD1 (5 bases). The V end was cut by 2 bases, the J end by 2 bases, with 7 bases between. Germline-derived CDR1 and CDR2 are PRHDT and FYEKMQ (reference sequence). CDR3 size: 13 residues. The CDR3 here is CASSLTGAYEQYF. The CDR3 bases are TGTGCCAGCAGCTTAACAGGAGCCTACGAGCAGTACTTC.

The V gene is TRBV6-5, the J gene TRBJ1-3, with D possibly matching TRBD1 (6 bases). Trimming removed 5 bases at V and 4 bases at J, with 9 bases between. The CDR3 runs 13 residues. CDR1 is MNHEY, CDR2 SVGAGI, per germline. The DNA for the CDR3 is TGTGCCAGCAGTAGGGGGATGGGAAACACCATATATTTT. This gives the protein CASSRGMGNTIYF.

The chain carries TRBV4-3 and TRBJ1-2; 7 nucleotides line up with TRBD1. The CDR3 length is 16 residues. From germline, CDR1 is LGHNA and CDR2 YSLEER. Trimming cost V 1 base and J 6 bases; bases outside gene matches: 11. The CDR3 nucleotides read TGCGCCAGCAGCCAAGGGAGGAGAGGGGGCGGAGATGGCTACACCTTC. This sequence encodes CASSQGRRGGGDGYTF.

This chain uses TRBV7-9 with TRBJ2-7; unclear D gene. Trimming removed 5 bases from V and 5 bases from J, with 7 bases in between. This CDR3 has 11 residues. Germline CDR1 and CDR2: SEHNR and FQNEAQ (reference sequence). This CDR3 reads CASSEQDEQYF. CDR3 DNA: TGTGCCAGCAGCGAGCAGGACGAGCAGTACTTC.

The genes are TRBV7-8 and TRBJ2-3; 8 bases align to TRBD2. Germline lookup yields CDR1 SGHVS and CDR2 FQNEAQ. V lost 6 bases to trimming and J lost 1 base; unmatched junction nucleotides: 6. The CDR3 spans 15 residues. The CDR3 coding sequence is TGTGCCAGCAGGAATATGCGGGGGGGCACAGATACGCAGTATTTT. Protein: CASRNMRGGTDTQYF.

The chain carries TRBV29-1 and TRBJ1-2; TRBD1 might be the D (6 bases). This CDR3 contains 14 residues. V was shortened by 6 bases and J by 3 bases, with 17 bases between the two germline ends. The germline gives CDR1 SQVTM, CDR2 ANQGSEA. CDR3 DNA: TGCAGCGTCCTAAGACAGGCCCCGGACTATGGCTACACCTTC. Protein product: CSVLRQAPDYGYTF.

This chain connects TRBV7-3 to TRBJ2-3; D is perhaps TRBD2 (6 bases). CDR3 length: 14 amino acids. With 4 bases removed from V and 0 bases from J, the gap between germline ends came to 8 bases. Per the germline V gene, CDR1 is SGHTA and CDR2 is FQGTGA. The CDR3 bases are TGTGCCAGCAGCTATAGCGGAAGCACAGATACGCAGTATTTT. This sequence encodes CASSYSGSTDTQYF.

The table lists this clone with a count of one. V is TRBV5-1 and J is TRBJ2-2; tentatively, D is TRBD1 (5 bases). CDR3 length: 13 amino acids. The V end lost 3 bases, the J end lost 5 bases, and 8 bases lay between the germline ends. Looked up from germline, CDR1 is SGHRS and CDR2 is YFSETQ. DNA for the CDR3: TGCGCCAGCAGCTCTCAGGGTACCGGGGAGCTGTTTTTT. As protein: CASSSQGTGELFF.

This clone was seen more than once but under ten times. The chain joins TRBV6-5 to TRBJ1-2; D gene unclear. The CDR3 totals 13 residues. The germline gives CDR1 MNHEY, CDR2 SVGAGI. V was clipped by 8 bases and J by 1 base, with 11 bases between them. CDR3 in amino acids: CASWERLNYGYTF. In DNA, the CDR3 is TGTGCCAGCTGGGAGAGACTTAACTATGGCTACACCTTC.

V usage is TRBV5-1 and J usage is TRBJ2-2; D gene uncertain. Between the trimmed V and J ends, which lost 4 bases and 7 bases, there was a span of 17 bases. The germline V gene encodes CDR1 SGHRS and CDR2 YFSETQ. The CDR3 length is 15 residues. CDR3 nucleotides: TGCGCCAGCAGCCTTGCGTGGGGTTACGGCGGGGAGCTGTTTTTT. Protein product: CASSLAWGYGGELFF.

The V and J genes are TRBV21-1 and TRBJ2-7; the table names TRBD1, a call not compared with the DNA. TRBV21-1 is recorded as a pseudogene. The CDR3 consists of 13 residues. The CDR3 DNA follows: TGTGCCAGCAAGACCAGGGTTTCCTACGAGCAGTACTTC. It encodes CASKTRVSYEQYF.

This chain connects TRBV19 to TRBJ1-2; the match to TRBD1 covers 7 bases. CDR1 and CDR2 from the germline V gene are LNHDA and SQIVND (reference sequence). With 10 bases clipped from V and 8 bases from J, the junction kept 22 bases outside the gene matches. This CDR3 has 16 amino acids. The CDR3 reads CATSIGGGRASVGYTF. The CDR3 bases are TGTGCCACTTCGATCGGAGGGGGCAGGGCGAGTGTCGGCTACACCTTC.

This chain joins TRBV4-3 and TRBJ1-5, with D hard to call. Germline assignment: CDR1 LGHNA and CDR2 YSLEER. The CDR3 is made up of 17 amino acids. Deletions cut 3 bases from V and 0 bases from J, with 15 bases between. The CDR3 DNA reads TGCGCCAGCAGCCAGGGTCCTCAGCCGGTTAGCAATCAGCCCCAGCATTTT. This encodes CASSQGPQPVSNQPQHF.

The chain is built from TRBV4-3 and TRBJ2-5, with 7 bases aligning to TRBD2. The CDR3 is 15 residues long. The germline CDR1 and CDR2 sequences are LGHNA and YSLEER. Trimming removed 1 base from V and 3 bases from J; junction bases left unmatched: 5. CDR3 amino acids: CASSQGPGREETQYF. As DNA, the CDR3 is TGCGCCAGCAGCCAAGGTCCAGGGAGGGAAGAGACCCAGTACTTC.

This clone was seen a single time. The chain's CDR3 is CASSPGSSDTQYF. The CDR3 DNA reads as TGCGCCAGCAGCCCTGGGTCGTCAGATACGCAGTATTTT. This chain links TRBV5-1 with TRBJ2-3; D gene uncertain. CDR1 is SGHRS, CDR2 YFSETQ, per germline. The V and J ends lost 4 bases and 4 bases respectively, with 10 bases between them. The CDR3 totals 13 residues.

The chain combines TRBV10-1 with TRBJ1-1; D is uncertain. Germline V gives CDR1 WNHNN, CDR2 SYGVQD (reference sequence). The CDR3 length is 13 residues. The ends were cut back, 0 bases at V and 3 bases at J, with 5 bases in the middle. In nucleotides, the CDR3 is TGCGCCAGCAGTGAGTCAGACCACACTGAAGCTTTCTTT. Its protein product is CASSESDHTEAFF.

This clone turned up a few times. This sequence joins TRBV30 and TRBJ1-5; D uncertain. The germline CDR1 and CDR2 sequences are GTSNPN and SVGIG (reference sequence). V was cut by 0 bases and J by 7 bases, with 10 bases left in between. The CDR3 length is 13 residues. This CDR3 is CAWSVDGYQPQHF. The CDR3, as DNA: TGTGCCTGGAGTGTAGACGGGTACCAGCCCCAGCATTTT.